The clone carrying this T cell receptor beta chain was picked up many times. Its antigen is currently unknown. Germline-derived CDR1 and CDR2 are SGHRS and YFSETQ. This CDR3 is 16 amino acids long. V lost 4 bases to trimming and J lost 8 bases, with 24 bases between them. The entry originates in a study of neurological immune-mediated disorders. Study-level findings and limits: No sharing of CDR3 amino acid sequences was observed among expanded clones across subjects, suggesting private repertoires in all groups.

TCRdb re-called the 5' RACE reads with MiXCR, one entry per CDR3 protein. This table holds about 38,000 distinct CDR3 sequences, approximately 10% found once. The sequencing input was CD4+ T cells from blood. This chain uses TRBV5-1 with TRBJ1-2; perhaps TRBD1 as D (5 bases). The clonotype comes from a woman under 40 with HTLV-1-associated myelopathy (HAM/TSP). The CDR3 spells CASSPNLARRDSGYTF. In DNA form, the CDR3 reads TGCGCCAGCAGCCCCAACCTAGCTCGCAGGGACTCCGGCTACACCTTC.